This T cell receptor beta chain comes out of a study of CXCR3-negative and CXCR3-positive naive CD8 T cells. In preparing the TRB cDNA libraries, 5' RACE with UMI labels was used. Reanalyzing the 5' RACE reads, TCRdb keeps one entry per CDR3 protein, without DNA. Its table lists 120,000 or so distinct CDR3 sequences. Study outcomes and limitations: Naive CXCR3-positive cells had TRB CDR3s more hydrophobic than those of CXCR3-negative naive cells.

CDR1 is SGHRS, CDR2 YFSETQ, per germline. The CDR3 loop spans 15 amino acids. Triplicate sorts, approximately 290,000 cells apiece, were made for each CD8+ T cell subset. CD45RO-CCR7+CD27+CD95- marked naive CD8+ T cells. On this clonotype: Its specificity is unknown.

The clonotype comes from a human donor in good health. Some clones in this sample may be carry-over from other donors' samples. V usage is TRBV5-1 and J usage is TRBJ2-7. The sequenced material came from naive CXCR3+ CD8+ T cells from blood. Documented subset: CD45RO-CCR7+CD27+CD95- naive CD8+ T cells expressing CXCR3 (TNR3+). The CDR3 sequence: CASSYGDSGGYEQYF.